This record concerns one TCR beta chain sequence. It was during active infection that Seattle patients were enrolled and then longitudinally followed. Germline assignment: CDR1 LNHDA and CDR2 SQIVND (reference sequence). Trimming removed 5 bases at V and 2 bases at J, with 13 bases between. The CDR3 has 15 amino acids. This sample is drawn from a study of blood T cell repertoires in COVID-19. Study-level information: Material from acute and convalescent COVID-19 was sourced from the United States, Italy and Spain.

Sequenced by immunoSEQ multiplex PCR; TCRdb stores in-frame clones only, minus some. This sample has 250,000 to 300,000 clones; about 90% occur once, and the top ten carry 9.5% to 15%. The source is a woman in her 30s with COVID-19, enrolled during active disease. The chain uses TRBV19 and TRBJ2-1; D is perhaps TRBD2 (6 bases). Sequences were obtained from peripheral blood. CDR3 sequence: CASSSDRGTYNEQFF. CDR3 DNA sequence: TGTGCCAGTAGTTCAGACCGGGGGACCTACAATGAGCAGTTCTTC.